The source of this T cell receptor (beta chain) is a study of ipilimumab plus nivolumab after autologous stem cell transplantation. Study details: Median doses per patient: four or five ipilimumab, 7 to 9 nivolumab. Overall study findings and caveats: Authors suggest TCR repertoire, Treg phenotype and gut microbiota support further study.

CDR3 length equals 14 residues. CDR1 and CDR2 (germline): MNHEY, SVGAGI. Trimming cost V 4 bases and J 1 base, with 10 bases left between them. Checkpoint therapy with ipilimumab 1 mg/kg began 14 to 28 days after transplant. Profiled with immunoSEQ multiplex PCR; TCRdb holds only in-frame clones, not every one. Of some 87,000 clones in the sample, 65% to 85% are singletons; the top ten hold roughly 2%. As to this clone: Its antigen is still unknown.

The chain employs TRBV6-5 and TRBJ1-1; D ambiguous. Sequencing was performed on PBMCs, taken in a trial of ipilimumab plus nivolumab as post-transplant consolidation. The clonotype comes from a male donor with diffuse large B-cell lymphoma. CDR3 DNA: TGTGCCAGCAGTTTCAGGTGGGGGAACACTGAAGCTTTCTTT. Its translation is CASSFRWGNTEAFF.